This T cell receptor beta chain was sequenced for a study of human T cells and chemical hapten exposure. Time point reported: patch test 3, about 24 weeks after DPC sensitization. Treatment here: therapeutic diphenylcyclopropenone sensitization with weekly scalp DPC. Only after blood had been drawn was each patch test applied. V lost 5 bases to trimming and J lost 2 bases, with 9 bases between them. The germline V gene has CDR1 SGHTA and CDR2 FQGNSA. CDR3 length: 13 residues. This clonotype was recorded many times. Via MiXCR, TCRdb re-called the RACE reads, giving one row per CDR3 protein. The repertoire consists of about 89,000 distinct CDR3 sequences, with approximately 12% occurring once and the leading ten covering 5.7%.

This material consisted of whole blood, taken in connection with sensitization to the hapten diphenylcyclopropenone (DPC). V usage is TRBV7-2 and J usage is TRBJ2-5; possible D gene TRBD1, 5 bases. The receptor comes from a woman between 50 and 59 years old with alopecia areata. Some clones in this sample may be carry-over from other donors' samples. The CDR3 bases are TGTGCCAGCAGCCTTAACAGGCAAGAGACCCAGTACTTC. This gives the protein CASSLNRQETQYF.